Each of the 32 T cell receptor beta chains below was sequenced from the same sample in a study of T cells in localized non-small cell lung cancer (dated by TCRdb to between 2020 and 2021). Library prep was done by the immunoSEQ multiplex PCR assay. Imported from immuneACCESS, the table was reduced by TCRdb to in-frame sequences with V and J called. These copies leave out some clones; in studies compared against another copy, an unresolved V gene accounts for under half, and the cause of the remainder is not known. The sample records around 15,000 clones, around 85% of which are singletons. Of the sample, 4.2% falls within the top ten clones. The sample was peripheral blood, taken before any cancer treatment. The source is a woman aged 40-69 years with stage I lung adenocarcinoma.

The chain couples TRBV13 to TRBJ2-7; TRBD1 might be the D (6 bases). V lost 0 bases and J lost 2, with 11 bases in between. This CDR3 is built from 15 residues. Germline V gene lookup returns CDR1 PRHDT and CDR2 FYEKMQ (reference sequence). The CDR3 here is CASSLGQDSPYEQYF. In nucleotides, the CDR3 is TGTGCCAGCAGCTTAGGTCAGGACAGCCCCTACGAGCAGTACTTC.

The chain joins TRBV7-3 to TRBJ2-3; tentative D call: TRBD2 (5 bases). The V end lost 0 bases, the J end lost 2 bases, and 15 bases lay between the germline ends. Germline values: CDR1 SGHTA, CDR2 FQGTGA. The CDR3 has 17 amino acids. CDR3 sequence reads: CASSLTGASGITDTQYF. In DNA form, the CDR3 reads TGTGCCAGCAGCTTAACTGGTGCCTCCGGGATCACAGATACGCAGTATTTT.

This chain uses TRBV29-1 with TRBJ2-7; 7 positions agree with TRBD1. The V and J ends lost 4 bases and 1 base, in that order; junction bases with no gene match: 4. The germline CDR1 and CDR2 sequences are SQVTM and ANQGSEA. The CDR3 spans 13 residues. The CDR3 region is CSVGTGFSYEQYF. CDR3 coding DNA: TGCAGCGTTGGGACAGGATTTTCCTACGAGCAGTACTTC.

This clone was detected only a few times. This chain joins TRBV5-6 and TRBJ1-1, with a tentative D call TRBD1 (5 bases). The CDR3 has 13 amino acids. Deletions cut 2 bases from V and 1 base from J, with 6 bases between. Germline V gene sequence: CDR1 SGHDT, CDR2 YYEEEE. DNA of the CDR3: TGTGCCAGCAGCTTCAGGGAGAACACTGAAGCTTTCTTT. As protein: CASSFRENTEAFF.

The J gene is TRBJ2-2, the V gene TRBV6-6, with D perhaps TRBD1 (5 bases). V was trimmed by 7 bases and J by 7 bases, leaving 13 bases between them. Germline CDR1 MNHNY, CDR2 SVGAGI (reference sequence). CDR3 length: 13 residues. CDR3 coding DNA: TGTGCCAGCAAACAGGCCCCCAACGGGGAGCTGTTTTTT. Protein sequence: CASKQAPNGELFF.

The J gene is TRBJ1-2, the V gene TRBV27; perhaps TRBD1 as D (5 bases). Trimming removed 5 bases from V and 8 bases from J, with 18 bases in between. This CDR3 is built from 14 residues. Germline lookup yields CDR1 MNHEY and CDR2 SMNVEV (reference sequence). The chain's CDR3 is CASSPYAGTGGYTF. The DNA for the CDR3 is TGTGCCAGCAGTCCGTACGCGGGGACTGGGGGCTACACCTTC.

The J gene is TRBJ1-2, the V gene TRBV6-5; D is ambiguous. The CDR3 consists of 12 residues. From germline, CDR1 is MNHEY and CDR2 SVGAGI. Trimming took off 5 bases at V and 8 bases at J, with 12 bases between the two ends. The CDR3 sequence is CASSAALSGYTF. In DNA, the CDR3 is TGTGCCAGCAGTGCCGCCCTGAGCGGCTACACCTTC.

This chain connects TRBV19 to TRBJ2-3; tentative D call: TRBD2 (6 bases). Germline CDR1 is LNHDA and CDR2 is SQIVND (reference sequence). This CDR3 region has 15 residues. V lost 5 bases, J lost 4 bases, and 16 bases lay in between. Here the CDR3 reads CASSGGQAGADTQYF. CDR3 in DNA: TGTGCCAGTAGTGGAGGGCAGGCCGGGGCAGATACGCAGTATTTT.

The chain has TRBV7-2 and TRBJ2-1; D is undetermined. The V gene's germline CDR1 is SGHTA and CDR2 FQGNSA. The CDR3 is made up of 15 amino acids. Trimming left V 0 bases short and J 0 bases short, with 6 bases between. The CDR3 sequence: CASSLAGYSYNEQFF. CDR3 in DNA: TGTGCCAGCAGCTTAGCGGGGTACTCCTACAATGAGCAGTTCTTC. The complete variable domain, with remaining parts taken from reference TRBV7-2 and TRBJ2-1, reads GAGVSQSPSNKVTEKGKDVELRCDPISGHTALYWYRQSLGQGLEFLIYFQGNSAPDKSGLPSDRFSAERTGGSVSTLTIQRTQQEDSAVYLCASSLAGYSYNEQFFGPGTRLTVL.

This clone came up once. The CDR3 here is CASSLSDRGTYEQYF. The CDR3, as DNA: TGTGCCAGCAGCTTATCAGACAGGGGGACGTACGAGCAGTACTTC. This chain connects TRBV11-2 to TRBJ2-7; 9 nucleotides line up with TRBD1. This CDR3 region has 15 residues. The ends lost 2 bases at V and 4 bases at J; junction bases unmatched: 6. Per the germline V gene, CDR1 is SGHAT and CDR2 is FQNNGV.

The chain employs TRBV25-1 and TRBJ2-5; either TRBD1 or TRBD2 may fit D (5 bases each). The CDR3 has 16 residues. Germline V lookup: CDR1 MGHDK, CDR2 SYGVNS. The V end lost 6 bases, the J end lost 5 bases, and 22 bases lay between the germline ends. The CDR3 DNA is TGTGCCAGCAGGGCCGGGGCAGCGGCCTGGGGGGAGACCCAGTACTTC. It yields the protein CASRAGAAAWGETQYF.

This sequence joins TRBV2 and TRBJ1-1; no clear D. The V and J ends lost 6 bases and 2 bases respectively, with 13 bases between them. The CDR3 is 14 amino acids. Looked up from germline, CDR1 is SNHLY and CDR2 is FYNNEI. The CDR3 region is CASSPSWINTEAFF. The CDR3, as DNA: TGTGCCAGCAGCCCCAGCTGGATTAACACTGAAGCTTTCTTT.

Here the CDR3 reads CASSYSWDRGVAEQFF. The CDR3 nucleotides are TGTGCCAGCAGTTACAGTTGGGACAGGGGGGTGGCTGAGCAGTTCTTC. V usage is TRBV6-5 and J usage is TRBJ2-1; 11 bases line up with TRBD1. Germline-derived CDR1 and CDR2 are MNHEY and SVGAGI. The CDR3 consists of 16 residues. The trim removed 2 bases at V and 9 bases at J, leaving 9 bases unmatched.

This clone has just a few counts. This chain connects TRBV2 to TRBJ1-2, with 9 bases aligning to TRBD1. J lost 6 bases, V lost 6 bases, and 11 bases had no gene match. The CDR3 loop spans 15 amino acids. Looked up from germline, CDR1 is SNHLY and CDR2 is FYNNEI. The CDR3 nucleotides are TGTGCCAGCAGGGTTTGGGACAGGGAAGAAGATGGCTACACCTTC. Translated: CASRVWDREEDGYTF.

The chain links TRBV28 to TRBJ2-5; D not certain. Germline CDR1 reads MDHEN; CDR2 reads SYDVKM. Trimming cost V 6 bases and J 3 bases, with 2 bases left between them. CDR3 length equals 10 residues. CDR3 amino acids: CASREETQYF. Written as DNA, the CDR3 is TGTGCCAGCAGGGAAGAGACCCAGTACTTC.

This chain connects TRBV6-6 to TRBJ2-7; the match to TRBD1 covers 7 bases. With 4 bases clipped from V and 3 bases from J, the junction kept 3 bases outside the gene matches. The V gene's germline CDR1 is MNHNY and CDR2 SVGAGI (reference sequence). This CDR3 comprises 13 residues. The CDR3 protein is CASSSGTVYEQYF. The CDR3 DNA is TGTGCCAGCAGTTCCGGGACAGTCTACGAGCAGTACTTC.

Here the CDR3 DNA reads TGTGCCAGCAGCTTACAGGGTCCCTATAGGGAGCAGTACTTC. Translation: CASSLQGPYREQYF. This chain links TRBV7-2 with TRBJ2-7; D is perhaps TRBD1 (5 bases). The length of the CDR3 is 14 residues. In germline, CDR1 is SGHTA, CDR2 FQGNSA. With 2 bases removed from V and 7 bases from J, the gap between germline ends came to 15 bases. The full variable domain, completed using reference TRBV7-2 and TRBJ2-7, is GAGVSQSPSNKVTEKGKDVELRCDPISGHTALYWYRQSLGQGLEFLIYFQGNSAPDKSGLPSDRFSAERTGGSVSTLTIQRTQQEDSAVYLCASSLQGPYREQYFGPGTRLTVT.

This clone has a single count. This rearrangement joins TRBV9 to TRBJ1-6; a weak D match, TRBD1 (5 bases). V lost 0 bases and J 9 bases, leaving 10 bases between the germline ends. The CDR3 runs 14 residues. The germline V gene has CDR1 SGDLS and CDR2 YYNGEE. The CDR3 DNA follows: TGTGCCAGCAGCGTAGAGGCGGGGGGTTCACCCCTCCACTTT. Translated: CASSVEAGGSPLHF. The full variable domain, in which reference TRBV9 and TRBJ1-6 provide the parts outside the CDR3, is DSGVTQTPKHLITATGQRVTLRCSPRSGDLSVYWYQQSLDQGLQFLIQYYNGEERAKGNILERFSAQQFPDLHSELNLSSLELGDSALYFCASSVEAGGSPLHFGNGTRLTVT.

The chain links TRBV5-6 to TRBJ1-1; D might be TRBD1 (6 bases). V was clipped by 4 bases and J by 4 bases, with 26 bases between them. Germline V lookup: CDR1 SGHDT, CDR2 YYEEEE. This CDR3 comprises 18 residues. The chain's CDR3 is CASSHPKFQGRVGTEAFF. The CDR3 DNA reads as TGTGCCAGCAGCCATCCGAAGTTTCAGGGGAGGGTGGGCACTGAAGCTTTCTTT.

This clone was detected a few times. The chain is built from TRBV30 and TRBJ2-7, with TRBD1 as a possible D gene (6 bases). V was clipped by 0 bases and J by 5 bases, with 14 bases between them. Germline V gives CDR1 GTSNPN, CDR2 SVGIG (reference sequence). CDR3 length: 14 residues. Written as DNA, the CDR3 is TGTGCCTGGAGTGTGGGGGCGGTACGGGACGAGCAGTACTTC. Protein product: CAWSVGAVRDEQYF.

This clone was seen once. The chain uses TRBV10-3 and TRBJ2-7; D is unclear. Between the trimmed V and J ends, which lost 7 bases and 5 bases, there was a span of 9 bases. This CDR3 has 11 residues. The germline CDR1 and CDR2 sequences are ENHRY and SYGVKD. The CDR3 sequence: CAITVSHEQYF. In nucleotides, the CDR3 is TGTGCCATCACCGTGAGCCACGAGCAGTACTTC.

In this sample, this clone turned up once. The chain has TRBV29-1 and TRBJ1-1; TRBD1 aligns across 7 bases. Looked up from germline, CDR1 is SQVTM and CDR2 is ANQGSEA. Trimming removed 4 bases from V and 4 bases from J; junction bases left unmatched: 6. The CDR3 has 13 residues. CDR3 bases: TGCAGCGTTGGAGAGGGGGCTGGCACTGAAGCTTTCTTT. It is translated as CSVGEGAGTEAFF.

J is TRBJ2-5 and V is TRBV19; TRBD2 agrees at 9 bases. Germline V gene sequence: CDR1 LNHDA, CDR2 SQIVND (reference sequence). V gave up 4 bases and J gave up 1 base; unmatched junction bases: 4. The CDR3 extends over 15 amino acids. The CDR3 loop is CASSTLAGTQETQYF. The CDR3 DNA follows: TGTGCCAGTAGTACGCTAGCGGGAACCCAAGAGACCCAGTACTTC.

The chain links TRBV14 to TRBJ2-7; no definite D call. Trimming cost V 0 bases and J 3 bases, with 6 bases left between them. Germline lookup yields CDR1 SGHDN and CDR2 FVKESK. This CDR3 spans 13 amino acids. DNA of the CDR3: TGTGCCAGCAGCCAAGATGAAATCTACGAGCAGTACTTC. Its protein product is CASSQDEIYEQYF. Looking up the rest from reference TRBV14 and TRBJ2-7 gives the full variable domain: EAGVTQFPSHSVIEKGQTVTLRCDPISGHDNLYWYRRVMGKEIKFLLHFVKESKQDESGMPNNRFLAERTGGTYSTLKVQPAELEDSGVYFCASSQDEIYEQYFGPGTRLTVT.

The chain carries TRBV19 and TRBJ1-6; no reliable D call. The CDR3 loop spans 17 amino acids. Germline V gene data show CDR1 as LNHDA and CDR2 as SQIVND (reference sequence). The V gene lost 3 bases and the J gene lost 7 bases, with 19 bases spanning the gap. The CDR3 loop is CASSIKSQGMINSPLHF. Here the CDR3 DNA reads TGTGCCAGTAGTATTAAGTCGCAAGGGATGATAAATTCACCCCTCCACTTT. Together with reference TRBV19 and TRBJ1-6, the CDR3 gives the full variable domain: DGGITQSPKYLFRKEGQNVTLSCEQNLNHDAMYWYRQDPGQGLRLIYYSQIVNDFQKGDIAEGYSVSREKKESFPLTVTSAQKNPTAFYLCASSIKSQGMINSPLHFGNGTRLTVT.

The J gene is TRBJ2-1, the V gene TRBV4-3; D might be TRBD1 (5 bases). The germline V gene has CDR1 LGHNA and CDR2 YSLEER. Trimming pared 0 bases from V and 9 bases from J, leaving 6 bases between. The CDR3 has 12 residues. CDR3 amino acids: CASSQEGVEQFF. The CDR3 nucleotides read TGCGCCAGCAGCCAAGAAGGGGTTGAGCAGTTCTTC.

The chain recombines TRBV6-4 with TRBJ1-5; the match to TRBD1 covers 8 bases. J gave up 0 bases and V 6 bases, and 19 bases lay outside the gene matches. Germline V gene data show CDR1 as MRHNA and CDR2 as SNTAGT. The CDR3 has 20 residues. The CDR3 DNA follows: TGTGCCAGCAGCGAGACCCGGCCGGACAGGGCGTTTTATAGCAATCAGCCCCAGCATTTT. It is translated as CASSETRPDRAFYSNQPQHF.

The chain recombines TRBV15 with TRBJ1-2; D unclear. This CDR3 has 15 amino acids. Germline V lookup: CDR1 LNHNV, CDR2 YYDKDF (reference sequence). V was trimmed by 0 bases and J by 8 bases, leaving 16 bases between them. The CDR3 loop is CATSREGLKVGGYTF. The CDR3 region has the DNA TGTGCCACCAGCAGAGAAGGACTCAAAGTAGGGGGCTACACCTTC.

This CDR3 is CASSLQAGVKDTQYF. The CDR3 DNA sequence: TGTGCCAGCAGTTTACAAGCGGGGGTAAAAGATACGCAGTATTTT. The chain carries TRBV27 and TRBJ2-3; 8 bases fit TRBD2. Germline V gene sequence: CDR1 MNHEY, CDR2 SMNVEV (reference sequence). The CDR3 is made up of 15 amino acids. After removal of 2 bases from V and 5 bases from J, the junction contained 6 bases not matched to a gene.

This clone has just one count. The V gene is TRBV30, the J gene TRBJ1-2; D is perhaps TRBD1 (5 bases). Germline V gene data show CDR1 as GTSNPN and CDR2 as SVGIG (reference sequence). V was cut by 7 bases and J by 6 bases, with 12 bases left in between. There are 11 residues in the CDR3. The CDR3 is CASHRGDGYTF. CDR3 nucleotides: TGTGCCTCCCACCGGGGCGATGGCTACACCTTC.

This chain connects TRBV6-9 to TRBJ1-4; perhaps TRBD1 as D (6 bases). The CDR3 consists of 15 residues. The germline V gene has CDR1 MNHGY and CDR2 SVAAGI. V dropped 5 bases and J dropped 7 bases, with 17 bases sitting between them. The CDR3 DNA reads TGTGCCAGCAGTAGCGAGGGGGAGTGGGTTGAAAAACTGTTTTTT. Protein sequence: CASSSEGEWVEKLFF.

J is TRBJ2-3 and V is TRBV6-4, with unresolved D. V was clipped by 2 bases and J by 1 base, with 13 bases between them. CDR1 is MRHNA, CDR2 SNTAGT, per germline. There are 16 residues in the CDR3. As DNA, the CDR3 is TGTGCCAGCAGTGACGCGCTAGGTTTTGGCACAGATACGCAGTATTTT. Protein sequence: CASSDALGFGTDTQYF.